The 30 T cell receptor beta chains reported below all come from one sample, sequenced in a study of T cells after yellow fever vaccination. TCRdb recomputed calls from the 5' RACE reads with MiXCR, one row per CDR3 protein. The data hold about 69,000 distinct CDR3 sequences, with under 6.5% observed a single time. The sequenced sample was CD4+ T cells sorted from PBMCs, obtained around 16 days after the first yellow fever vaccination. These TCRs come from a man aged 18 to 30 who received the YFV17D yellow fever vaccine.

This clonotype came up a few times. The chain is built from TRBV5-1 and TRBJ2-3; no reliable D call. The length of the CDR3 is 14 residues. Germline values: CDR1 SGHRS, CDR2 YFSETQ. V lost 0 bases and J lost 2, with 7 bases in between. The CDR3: CASSLAYFTDTQYF. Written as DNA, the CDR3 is TGCGCCAGCAGCTTGGCATACTTCACAGATACGCAGTATTTT.

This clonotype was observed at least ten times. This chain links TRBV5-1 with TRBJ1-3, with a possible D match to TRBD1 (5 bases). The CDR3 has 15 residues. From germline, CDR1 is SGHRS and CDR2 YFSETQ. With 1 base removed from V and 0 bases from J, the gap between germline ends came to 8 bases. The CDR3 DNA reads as TGCGCCAGCAGCTTGTTTGGGGCCTCTGGAAACACCATATATTTT. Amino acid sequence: CASSLFGASGNTIYF.

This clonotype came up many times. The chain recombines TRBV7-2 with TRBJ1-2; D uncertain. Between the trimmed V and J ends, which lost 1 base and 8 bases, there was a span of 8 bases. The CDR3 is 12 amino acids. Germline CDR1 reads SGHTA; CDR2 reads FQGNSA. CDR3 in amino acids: CASSLEAWGYTF. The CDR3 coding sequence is TGTGCCAGCAGCTTAGAGGCTTGGGGCTACACCTTC.

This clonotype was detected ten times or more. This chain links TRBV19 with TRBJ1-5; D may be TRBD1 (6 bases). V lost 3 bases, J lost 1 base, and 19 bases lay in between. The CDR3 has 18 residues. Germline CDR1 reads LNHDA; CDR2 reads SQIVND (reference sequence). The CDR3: CASSIRVAQGRSNQPQHF. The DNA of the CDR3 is TGTGCCAGTAGTATTCGGGTTGCACAGGGTCGCAGCAATCAGCCCCAGCATTTT.

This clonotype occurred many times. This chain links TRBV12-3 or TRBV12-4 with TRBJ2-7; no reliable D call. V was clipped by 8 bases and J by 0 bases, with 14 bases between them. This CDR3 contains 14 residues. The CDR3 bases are TGTGCCAGCCGGGTCGGCAGACTCTCCTACGAGCAGTACTTC. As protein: CASRVGRLSYEQYF.

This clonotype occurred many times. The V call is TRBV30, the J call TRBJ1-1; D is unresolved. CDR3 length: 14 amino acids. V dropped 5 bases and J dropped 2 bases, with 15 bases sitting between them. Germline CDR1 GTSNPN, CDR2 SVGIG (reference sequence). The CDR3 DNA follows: TGTGCCTGGTCCGGAACGTTTATAAACACTGAAGCTTTCTTT. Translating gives CAWSGTFINTEAFF.

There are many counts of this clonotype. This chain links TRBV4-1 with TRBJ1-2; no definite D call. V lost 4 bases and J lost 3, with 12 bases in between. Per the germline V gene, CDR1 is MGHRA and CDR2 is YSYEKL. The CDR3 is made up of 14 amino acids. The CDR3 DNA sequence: TGCGCCAGCAGCCGTCCGGACGCCCACTATGGCTACACCTTC. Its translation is CASSRPDAHYGYTF.

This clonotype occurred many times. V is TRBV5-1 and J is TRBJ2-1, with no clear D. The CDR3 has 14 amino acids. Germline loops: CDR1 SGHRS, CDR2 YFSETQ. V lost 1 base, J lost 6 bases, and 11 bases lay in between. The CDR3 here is CASSLSLPANEQFF. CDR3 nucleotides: TGCGCCAGCAGCTTGTCGCTGCCGGCCAATGAGCAGTTCTTC.

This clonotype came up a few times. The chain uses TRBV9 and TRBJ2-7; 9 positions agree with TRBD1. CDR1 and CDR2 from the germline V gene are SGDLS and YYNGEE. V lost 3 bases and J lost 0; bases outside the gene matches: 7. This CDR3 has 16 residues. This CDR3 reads CASSGPRDRVSYEQYV. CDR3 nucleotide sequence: TGTGCCAGCAGCGGGCCCCGGGACAGGGTCTCCTACGAGCAGTACGTC.

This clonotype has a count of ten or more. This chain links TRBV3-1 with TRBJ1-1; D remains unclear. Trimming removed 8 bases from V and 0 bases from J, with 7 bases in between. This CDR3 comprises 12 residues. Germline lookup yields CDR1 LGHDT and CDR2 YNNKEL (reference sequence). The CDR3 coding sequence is TGTGCCAGCCGTAAGATGAACACTGAAGCTTTCTTT. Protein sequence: CASRKMNTEAFF. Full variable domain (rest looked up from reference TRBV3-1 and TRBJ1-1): DTAVSQTPKYLVTQMGNDKSIKCEQNLGHDTMYWYKQDSKKFLKIMFSYNNKELIINETVPNRFSPKSPDKAHLNLHINSLELGDSAVYFCASRKMNTEAFFGQGTRLTVV.

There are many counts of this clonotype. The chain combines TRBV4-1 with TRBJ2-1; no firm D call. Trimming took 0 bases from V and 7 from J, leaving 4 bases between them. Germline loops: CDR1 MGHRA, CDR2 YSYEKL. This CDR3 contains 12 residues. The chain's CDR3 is CASSQEKNEQFF. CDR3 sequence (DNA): TGCGCCAGCAGCCAAGAGAAAAATGAGCAGTTCTTC.

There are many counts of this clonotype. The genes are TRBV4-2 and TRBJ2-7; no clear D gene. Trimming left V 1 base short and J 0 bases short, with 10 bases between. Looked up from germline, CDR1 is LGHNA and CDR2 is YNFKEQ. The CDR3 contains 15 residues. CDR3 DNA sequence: TGTGCCAGCAGCCAAGTCCGGGCCAACTCCTACGAGCAGTACTTC. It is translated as CASSQVRANSYEQYF.

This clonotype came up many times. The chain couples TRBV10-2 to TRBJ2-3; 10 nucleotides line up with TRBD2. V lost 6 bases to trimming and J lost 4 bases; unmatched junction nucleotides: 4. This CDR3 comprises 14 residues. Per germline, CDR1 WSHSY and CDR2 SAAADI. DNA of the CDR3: TGCGCCAGCAGGGGGACTAGCGACGCAGATACGCAGTATTTT. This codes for CASRGTSDADTQYF.

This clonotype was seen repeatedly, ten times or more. The CDR3 bases are TGCGCCAGCAGCGACTTAGCGGGGGAGCAGTTCTTC. Translation gives CASSDLAGEQFF. This chain joins TRBV5-1 and TRBJ2-1, with 8 bases lining up with TRBD2. The V gene end was trimmed by 4 bases and the J gene end by 10 bases; junction bases not matched to a gene: 4. The CDR3 has 12 residues. CDR1 is SGHRS and CDR2 is YFSETQ in the germline V gene.

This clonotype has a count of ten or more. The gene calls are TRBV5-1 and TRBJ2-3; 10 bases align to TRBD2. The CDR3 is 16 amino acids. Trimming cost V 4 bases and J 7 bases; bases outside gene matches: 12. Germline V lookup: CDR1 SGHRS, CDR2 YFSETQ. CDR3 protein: CASSPTTSGGANTQYF. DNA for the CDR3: TGCGCCAGCAGCCCCACCACAAGCGGGGGGGCGAATACGCAGTATTTT.

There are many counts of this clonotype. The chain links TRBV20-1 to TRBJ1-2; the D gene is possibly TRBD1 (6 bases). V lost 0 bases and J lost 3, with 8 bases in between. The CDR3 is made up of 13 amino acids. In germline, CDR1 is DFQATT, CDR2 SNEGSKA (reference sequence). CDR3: CSAREQGDYGYTF. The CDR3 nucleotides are TGCAGTGCTAGAGAACAGGGTGACTATGGCTACACCTTC.

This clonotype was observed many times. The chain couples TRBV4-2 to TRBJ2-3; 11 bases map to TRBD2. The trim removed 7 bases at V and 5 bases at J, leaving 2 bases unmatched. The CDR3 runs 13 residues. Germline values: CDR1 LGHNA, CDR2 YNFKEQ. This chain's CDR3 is CASTTSGEDTQYF. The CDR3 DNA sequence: TGTGCCAGCACGACTAGCGGGGAAGATACGCAGTATTTT.

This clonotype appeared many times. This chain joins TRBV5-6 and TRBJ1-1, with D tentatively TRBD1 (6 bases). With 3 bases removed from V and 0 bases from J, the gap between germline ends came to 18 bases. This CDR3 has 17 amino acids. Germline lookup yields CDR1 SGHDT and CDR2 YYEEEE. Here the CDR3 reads CASSSYGDTGMNTEAFF. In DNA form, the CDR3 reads TGTGCCAGCAGCTCGTATGGGGACACCGGAATGAACACTGAAGCTTTCTTT.

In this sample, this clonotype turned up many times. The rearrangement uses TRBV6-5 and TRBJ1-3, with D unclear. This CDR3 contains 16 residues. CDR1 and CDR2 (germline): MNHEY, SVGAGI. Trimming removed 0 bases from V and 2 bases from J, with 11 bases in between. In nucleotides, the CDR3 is TGTGCCAGCAGTTACTCGATGTTTGGACCTGGAAACACCATATATTTT. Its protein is CASSYSMFGPGNTIYF.

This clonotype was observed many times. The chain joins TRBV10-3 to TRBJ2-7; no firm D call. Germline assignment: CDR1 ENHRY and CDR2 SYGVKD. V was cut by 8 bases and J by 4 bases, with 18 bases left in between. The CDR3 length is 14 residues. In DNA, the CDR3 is TGTGCCATCTCGTCCCTTGGGGATGGGTACGAGCAGTACGTC. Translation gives CAISSLGDGYEQYV.

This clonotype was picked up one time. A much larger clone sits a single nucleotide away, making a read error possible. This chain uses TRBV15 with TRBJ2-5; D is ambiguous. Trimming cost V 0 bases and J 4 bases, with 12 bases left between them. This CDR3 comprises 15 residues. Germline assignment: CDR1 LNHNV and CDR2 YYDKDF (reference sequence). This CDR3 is CATSRDLGYPETQYF. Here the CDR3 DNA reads TGTGCCACCAGCAGAGATCTCGGGTACCCAGAGACCCAGTACTTC.

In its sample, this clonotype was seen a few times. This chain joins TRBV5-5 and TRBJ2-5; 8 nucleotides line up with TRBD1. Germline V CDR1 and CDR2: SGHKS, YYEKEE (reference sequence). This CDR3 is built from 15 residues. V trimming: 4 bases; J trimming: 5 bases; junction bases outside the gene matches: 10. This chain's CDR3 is CASSQGQGDWETQYF. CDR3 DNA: TGTGCCAGCAGCCAAGGACAGGGCGACTGGGAGACCCAGTACTTC.

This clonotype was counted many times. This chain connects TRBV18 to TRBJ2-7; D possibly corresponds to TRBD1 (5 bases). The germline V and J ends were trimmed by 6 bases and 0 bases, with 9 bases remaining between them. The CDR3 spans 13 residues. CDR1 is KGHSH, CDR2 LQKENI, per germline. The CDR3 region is CASSGQASYEQYV. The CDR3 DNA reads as TGTGCCAGCTCGGGGCAAGCCTCCTACGAGCAGTACGTC.

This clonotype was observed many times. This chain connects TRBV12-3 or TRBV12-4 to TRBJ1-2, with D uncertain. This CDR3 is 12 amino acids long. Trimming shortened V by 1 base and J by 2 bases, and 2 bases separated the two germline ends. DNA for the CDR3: TGTGCCAGCAGTTTAGGGAACTATGGCTACACCTTC. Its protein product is CASSLGNYGYTF.

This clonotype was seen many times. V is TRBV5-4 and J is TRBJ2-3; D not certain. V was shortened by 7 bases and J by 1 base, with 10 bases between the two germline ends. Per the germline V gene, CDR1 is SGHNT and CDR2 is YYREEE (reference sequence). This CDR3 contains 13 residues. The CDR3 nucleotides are TGTGCCAGCGGTCTAGAGGGCACAGATACGCAGTATTTT. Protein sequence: CASGLEGTDTQYF.

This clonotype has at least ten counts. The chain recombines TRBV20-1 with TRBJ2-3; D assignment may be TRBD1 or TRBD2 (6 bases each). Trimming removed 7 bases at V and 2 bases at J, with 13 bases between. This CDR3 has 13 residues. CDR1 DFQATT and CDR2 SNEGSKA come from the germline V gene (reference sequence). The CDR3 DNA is TGCAGTGTATCGGGGGCCGACACAGATACGCAGTATTTT. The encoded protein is CSVSGADTDTQYF.

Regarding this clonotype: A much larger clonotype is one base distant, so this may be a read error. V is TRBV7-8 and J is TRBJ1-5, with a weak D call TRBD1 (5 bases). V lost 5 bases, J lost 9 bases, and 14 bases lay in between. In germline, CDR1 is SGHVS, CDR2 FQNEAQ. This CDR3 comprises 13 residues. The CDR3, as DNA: TGTGCCAGCAGCCTTAGGGGTAATGGGCCCCAGCATTTT. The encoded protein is CASSLRGNGPQHF.

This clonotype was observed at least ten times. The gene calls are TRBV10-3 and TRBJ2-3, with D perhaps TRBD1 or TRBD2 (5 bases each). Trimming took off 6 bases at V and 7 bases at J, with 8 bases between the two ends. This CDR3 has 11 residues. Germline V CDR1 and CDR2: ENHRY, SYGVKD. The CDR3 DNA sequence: TGTGCCATCAGCACGGGACATACGCAGTATTTT. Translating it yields CAISTGHTQYF.

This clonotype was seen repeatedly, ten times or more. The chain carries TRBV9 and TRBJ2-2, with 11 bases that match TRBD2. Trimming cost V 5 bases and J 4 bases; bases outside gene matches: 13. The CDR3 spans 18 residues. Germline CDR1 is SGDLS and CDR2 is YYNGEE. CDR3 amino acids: CASSQQQLAGATTGELFF. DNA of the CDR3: TGTGCCAGCAGTCAACAACAACTAGCGGGGGCCACCACCGGGGAGCTGTTTTTT.

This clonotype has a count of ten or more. CDR3 DNA: TGCGCCAGCAGTGAGTCTTACAGGGTCGATACGCAGTATTTT. Protein sequence: CASSESYRVDTQYF. The genes are TRBV10-1 and TRBJ2-3; D might be TRBD1 (6 bases). V lost 0 bases to trimming and J lost 6 bases, with 10 bases between them. The CDR3 is made up of 14 amino acids. Per the germline V gene, CDR1 is WNHNN and CDR2 is SYGVQD (reference sequence).